This TCR beta chain emerged from a study of control samples from healthy donors and cancer patients. The table came from immunoSEQ multiplex PCR; TCRdb's copy has only in-frame clones and leaves some out. The sample lists over 75,000 clones, around 81% occurring once. Sample: blood. The origin of this receptor is a young man in good health.

The CDR3 bases are TGTGCCAGCAGTTTAGAGGCAGGGGGTTTTCATGGCTACACCTTC. Its translation: CASSLEAGGFHGYTF. The rearrangement links TRBV27 to TRBJ1-2, with 7 bases matching TRBD1. Germline trimming cut 2 bases from V and 6 bases from J; bases unmatched to any gene: 9. Germline V CDR1 and CDR2: MNHEY, SMNVEV (reference sequence). This CDR3 has 15 residues.